This entry lists 9 T cell receptor beta chains sequenced from one sample in a study of T cells expressing NK-cell markers. TCRdb re-analyzed the 5' RACE reads; it lists each CDR3 protein once, without DNA. The table for this sample gives about 120,000 distinct CDR3 sequences. Sequenced sample: blood T cells: a sorted CD56 or NKG2C T cell subset, CD4+ or CD8+ T cells, or bulk PBMC T cells (not recorded which). The receptors originated from a woman aged 18 to 75 in good health.

The chain joins TRBV7-2 to TRBJ2-5; TCRdb designates TRBD2, a call that cannot be tested without DNA. Germline V gene lookup returns CDR1 SGHTA and CDR2 FQGNSA. The CDR3 has 15 residues. The CDR3 protein is CASSTLAGVQETQYF.

V is TRBV9 and J is TRBJ1-2. The CDR3 has 16 residues. Germline V gene sequence: CDR1 SGDLS, CDR2 YYNGEE. CDR3: CASSGAGSSTNYGYTF.

The V call is TRBV20-1, the J call TRBJ1-6; as DNA is missing, the TRBD1 call by TCRdb cannot be tested. The CDR3 contains 15 residues. Germline V lookup: CDR1 DFQATT, CDR2 SNEGSKA (reference sequence). CDR3 region: CSARDRDAGNSPLHF.

V is TRBV5-6 and J is TRBJ1-1. The CDR3 covers 15 residues. CDR1 and CDR2 (germline): SGHDT, YYEEEE. The CDR3 protein is CASKGGPEGNTEAFF.

CDR3 sequence reads: CASSQDPHGGAVNEQFF. The V and J genes are TRBV4-3 and TRBJ2-1; the D call of TRBD1 rests on TCRdb alone, since no DNA is present to check it. CDR1 LGHNA and CDR2 YSLEER come from the germline V gene. The CDR3 spans 17 residues.

This rearrangement joins TRBV2 to TRBJ2-1. The CDR3 spans 14 residues. Germline V gene data show CDR1 as SNHLY and CDR2 as FYNNEI. This chain's CDR3 is CASSEGEGLDEQFF.

The chain has TRBV5-1 and TRBJ1-5; without DNA, the TCRdb call of TRBD1 cannot be checked. The germline V gene encodes CDR1 SGHRS and CDR2 YFSETQ. This CDR3 comprises 15 residues. The CDR3 loop is CASRAAGQENQPQHF. Looking up the rest from reference TRBV5-1 and TRBJ1-5 gives the full variable domain: KAGVTQTPRYLIKTRGQQVTLSCSPISGHRSVSWYQQTPGQGLQFLFEYFSETQRNKGNFPGRFSGRQFSNSRSEMNVSTLELGDSALYLCASRAAGQENQPQHFGDGTRLSIL.

CDR3 in amino acids: CASSSQPSGGPDNEQFF. The J gene is TRBJ2-1, the V gene TRBV7-6; TCRdb designates TRBD2, a call that cannot be tested without DNA. The CDR3 covers 17 residues. CDR1 is SGHVS, CDR2 FNYEAQ, per germline.

The chain joins TRBV2 to TRBJ2-1; the TCRdb D gene call, TRBD2, has no DNA to confirm it. Germline V lookup: CDR1 SNHLY, CDR2 FYNNEI. This CDR3 contains 16 residues. The CDR3 spells CASKGQREPIHNEQFF.